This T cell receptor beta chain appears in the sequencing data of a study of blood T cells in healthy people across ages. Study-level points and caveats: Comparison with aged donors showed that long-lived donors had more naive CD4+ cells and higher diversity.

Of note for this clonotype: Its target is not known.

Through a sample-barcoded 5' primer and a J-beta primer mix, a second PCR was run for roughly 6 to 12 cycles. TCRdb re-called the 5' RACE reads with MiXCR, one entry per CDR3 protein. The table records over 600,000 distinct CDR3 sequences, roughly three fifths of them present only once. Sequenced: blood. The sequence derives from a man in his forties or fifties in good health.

CDR3 loop: CAISESTAYEQYF. CDR3 DNA: TGTGCCATCAGTGAGTCGACAGCCTACGAGCAGTACTTC. This sequence joins TRBV10-3 and TRBJ2-7; D possibly corresponds to TRBD1 (5 bases). This CDR3 has 13 amino acids. V was pared by 0 bases and J by 2 bases, with 5 bases between. CDR1 ENHRY and CDR2 SYGVKD come from the germline V gene.